This T cell receptor beta chain was sequenced for a study of PD-L1 blockade in urothelial cancer. Measured with immunoSEQ multiplex PCR; TCRdb has only the in-frame clones, and not every one. The sample holds under 25,000 clones, more than 65% seen once. The germline CDR1 and CDR2 sequences are SGDLS and YYNGEE. The CDR3 loop spans 14 amino acids. With 4 bases removed from V and 8 bases from J, the gap between germline ends came to 16 bases. Time point specified: peripheral blood 6 weeks after treatment start. The chain carries TRBV9 and TRBJ2-1; D remains unclear. Sequenced material: PBMCs, taken around atezolizumab (anti-PD-L1) treatment. The source is a man between 70 and 80 years old with urothelial cancer. CDR3 protein: CASSHPYQQDEQFF. In nucleotides, the CDR3 is TGTGCCAGCAGCCACCCTTATCAGCAGGATGAGCAGTTCTTC.